The 15 T cell receptor beta chains in this list originate from one sample, sequenced in a study of T cell responses to AZD1222 COVID-19 vaccine. The table came from immunoSEQ multiplex PCR; TCRdb's copy has only in-frame clones and leaves some out. The table has over 150,000 clones, about 91% seen once. Sequencing was performed on peripheral blood, taken on day 0 of MenACWY control vaccination. These receptors all stem from an adult in good health.

The gene calls are TRBV7-3 and TRBJ2-2; 13 bases fit TRBD2. The germline CDR1 and CDR2 sequences are SGHTA and FQGTGA. The V and J ends lost 5 bases and 8 bases, in that order; junction bases with no gene match: 5. The CDR3 sequence is 15 residues long. DNA for the CDR3: TGTGCCAGCAGCCGGACTAGCGGGAGAATGGGGGAGCTGTTTTTT. Translated, it gives CASSRTSGRMGELFF.

The chain couples TRBV11-1 to TRBJ2-3; no clear D gene. The CDR3 spans 12 residues. V was pared by 6 bases and J by 2 bases, with 6 bases between. Germline V gene data show CDR1 as SGHAT and CDR2 as FQDESV (reference sequence). The CDR3 nucleotides read TGTGCCAGCAGTCCCTTCACAGATACGCAGTATTTT. Amino acid sequence: CASSPFTDTQYF.

The chain employs TRBV2 and TRBJ1-4; TRBD1 aligns across 9 bases. The CDR3 runs to 14 residues. Germline CDR1 is SNHLY and CDR2 is FYNNEI. J was trimmed by 6 bases and V by 6 bases; bases with no gene match: 5. CDR3 nucleotides: TGTGCCAGCAGGGGGACAGGGATGGATGAAAAACTGTTTTTT. The encoded protein is CASRGTGMDEKLFF.

This clone has only one observation. The rearrangement joins TRBV4-2 to TRBJ1-4; no clear D gene. V dropped 1 base and J dropped 8 bases, with 11 bases sitting between them. CDR1 LGHNA and CDR2 YNFKEQ come from the germline V gene. The CDR3 length is 14 residues. The CDR3 spells CASSQGGWREKLFF. For the CDR3, the DNA is TGTGCCAGCAGCCAAGGGGGTTGGCGGGAAAAACTGTTTTTT.

The gene calls are TRBV7-2 and TRBJ1-6; possibly TRBD1 for D (5 bases). Trimming cost V 4 bases and J 14 bases, with 12 bases left between them. The length of the CDR3 is 12 residues. CDR1 and CDR2 from the germline V gene are SGHTA and FQGNSA. CDR3: CASSSPREALHF. The CDR3 DNA reads as TGTGCCAGCAGCTCCCCCAGGGAAGCCCTCCACTTT.

The rearrangement joins TRBV11-3 to TRBJ2-3; a possible D gene is TRBD1 (6 bases). In germline, CDR1 is SGHNT, CDR2 YENEEA. This CDR3 has 14 amino acids. Trimming shortened V by 3 bases and J by 7 bases, and 14 bases separated the two germline ends. As DNA, the CDR3 is TGTGCCAGCAGCTTGCAGCCAGGGGAGAATACGCAGTATTTT. Protein sequence: CASSLQPGENTQYF.

The chain has TRBV4-3 and TRBJ2-1, with TRBD1 matching over 11 bases. Losses at the gene ends were 4 bases for V and 9 bases for J; bases not matched to a gene: 5. Germline lookup yields CDR1 LGHNA and CDR2 YSLEER. There are 14 residues in the CDR3. CDR3 nucleotide sequence: TGCGCCAGCAGCCCACGGACAGGGGGCGTTGAGCAGTTCTTC. Translated, it gives CASSPRTGGVEQFF.

The genes are TRBV7-2 and TRBJ2-1; maybe TRBD2 (6 bases). The CDR3 is 15 amino acids. V was cut by 1 base and J by 6 bases, with 13 bases left in between. Germline CDR1 reads SGHTA; CDR2 reads FQGNSA. The CDR3 loop is CASSLGGAGGNEQFF. DNA for the CDR3: TGTGCCAGCAGCTTAGGCGGGGCCGGGGGCAATGAGCAGTTCTTC.

J is TRBJ2-2 and V is TRBV2; 16 bases fit TRBD2. CDR1 and CDR2 (germline): SNHLY, FYNNEI. The CDR3 is made up of 18 amino acids. J was trimmed by 7 bases and V by 6 bases; bases with no gene match: 11. The CDR3 DNA follows: TGTGCCAGCAGGCGTTTCCCGGGACTAGCGGGAGGGCGCGGGGAGCTGTTTTTT. This encodes CASRRFPGLAGGRGELFF.

This clone has just a few counts. This rearrangement joins TRBV12-3 or TRBV12-4 to TRBJ2-7; D gene ambiguous. Trimming pared 5 bases from V and 3 bases from J, leaving 11 bases between. The CDR3 loop spans 13 amino acids. The CDR3 bases are TGTGCCAGCAGTCCCGCTCATAGCTACGAGCAGTACTTC. Translation gives CASSPAHSYEQYF.

This clone is a singleton in its sample. This sequence joins TRBV5-1 and TRBJ2-1; TRBD2 aligns across 12 bases. The length of the CDR3 is 17 residues. Germline CDR1 SGHRS, CDR2 YFSETQ. J gave up 2 bases and V 2 bases, and 5 bases lay outside the gene matches. CDR3 DNA: TGCGCCAGCAGCTTCCGACTAGCGGGAGCGGCCTACAATGAGCAGTTCTTC. This encodes CASSFRLAGAAYNEQFF.

The rearrangement links TRBV4-1 to TRBJ2-1, with TRBD2 matching 9 bases. V dropped 1 base and J dropped 4; count of bases not matched to a gene: 5. Germline CDR1 reads MGHRA; CDR2 reads YSYEKL. The CDR3 loop spans 16 amino acids. CDR3 region: CASSQAASGAYNEQFF. The CDR3 DNA follows: TGCGCCAGCAGCCAAGCGGCTAGCGGGGCATACAATGAGCAGTTCTTC.

The sample holds one count of this clone. The chain couples TRBV24-1 to TRBJ2-3, with D possibly TRBD2 on 5 matching bases. V dropped 6 bases and J dropped 5 bases, with 23 bases sitting between them. CDR3 length equals 17 residues. Per the germline V gene, CDR1 is KGHDR and CDR2 is SFDVKD. CDR3 in DNA: TGTGCCACCAGTCCCCCCCCGGGATGGTTTTCCGAAGATACGCAGTATTTT. Translating gives CATSPPPGWFSEDTQYF.

This chain joins TRBV6-1 and TRBJ1-2; tentative D call: TRBD1 (5 bases). There are 15 residues in the CDR3. The germline V and J ends were trimmed by 1 base and 5 bases, with 14 bases remaining between them. The germline gives CDR1 MNHNS, CDR2 SASEGT. The CDR3 loop reads CASSEGLGDGYGYTF. The CDR3 DNA is TGTGCCAGCAGTGAAGGGTTGGGGGACGGGTATGGCTACACCTTC.

The chain uses TRBV2 and TRBJ2-3, with 9 nucleotides matching TRBD2. The CDR3 sequence is 14 residues long. The junction had 12 bases not matched to a gene; V was cut back by 7 bases and J by 10 bases. Looked up from germline, CDR1 is SNHLY and CDR2 is FYNNEI. The CDR3 region is CASIPSGKPGAQYF. As DNA, the CDR3 is TGTGCCAGCATCCCTAGCGGGAAACCGGGTGCGCAGTATTTT.